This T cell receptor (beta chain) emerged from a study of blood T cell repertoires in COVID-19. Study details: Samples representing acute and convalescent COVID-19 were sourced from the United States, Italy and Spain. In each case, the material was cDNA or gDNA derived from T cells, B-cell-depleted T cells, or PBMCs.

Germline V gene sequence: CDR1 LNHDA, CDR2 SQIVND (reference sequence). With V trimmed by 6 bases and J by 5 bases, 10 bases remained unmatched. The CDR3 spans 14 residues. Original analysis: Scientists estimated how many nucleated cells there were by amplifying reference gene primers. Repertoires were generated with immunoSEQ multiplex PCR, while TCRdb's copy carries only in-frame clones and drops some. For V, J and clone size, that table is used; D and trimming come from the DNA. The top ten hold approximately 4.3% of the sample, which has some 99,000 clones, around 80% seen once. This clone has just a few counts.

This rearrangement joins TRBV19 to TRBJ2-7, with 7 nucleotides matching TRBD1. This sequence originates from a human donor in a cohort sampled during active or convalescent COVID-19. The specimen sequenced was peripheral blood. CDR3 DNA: TGTGCCAGTAGCGACAGGGAACCTCCGCACGAGCAGTACTTC. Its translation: CASSDREPPHEQYF.